This entry lists 32 T cell receptor beta chains sequenced from one sample in a study of vaccination effects on CD4 cells after COVID-19. These receptors' targets are unknown. Method: immunoSEQ multiplex PCR; TCRdb's copy keeps in-frame clones and lacks some. The sample lists 66,000 or so clones, around 69% occurring once. At the end of about ten days of culture, CD4+ T cells were isolated. The vaccine given was either BNT162b2 or mRNA-1273, in two doses. The material was CD4+ T cells from PBMCs cultured without peptide, obtained after COVID-19 vaccination. The origin of the receptors is a human donor who received a COVID-19 vaccine.

The chain joins TRBV24-1 to TRBJ2-2; D is ambiguous. Germline CDR1 KGHDR, CDR2 SFDVKD. V dropped 0 bases and J dropped 4 bases, with 5 bases sitting between them. The CDR3 consists of 14 residues. The CDR3 region has the DNA TGTGCCACCAGTGATTTGTCAGCCACCGGGGAGCTGTTTTTT. Protein sequence: CATSDLSATGELFF.

The chain has TRBV5-6 and TRBJ2-7; D unclear. This CDR3 is built from 14 residues. V lost 3 bases to trimming and J lost 0 bases, with 10 bases between them. Germline values: CDR1 SGHDT, CDR2 YYEEEE. The CDR3 protein is CASSWTSTSYEQYV. The CDR3 region has the DNA TGTGCCAGCAGCTGGACCAGTACCTCCTACGAGCAGTACGTC.

This chain connects TRBV3-1 (or the pseudogene TRBV3-2) to TRBJ1-2; TRBD1 matches at 12 bases. Germline V gene data show CDR1 as LGHDT and CDR2 as YNNKEL (reference sequence). The CDR3 extends over 14 amino acids. The ends lost 3 bases at V and 7 bases at J; junction bases unmatched: 3. This CDR3 reads CASSHRDRGLGYTF. The CDR3 coding sequence is TGTGCCAGCAGCCACCGGGACAGGGGGCTTGGCTACACCTTC.

The V and J genes are TRBV5-4 and TRBJ2-3, with a weak D call TRBD1 (5 bases). Per germline, CDR1 SGHNT and CDR2 YYREEE (reference sequence). Trimming stripped 3 bases from V and 2 bases from J, with 19 bases between. This CDR3 contains 17 residues. This chain's CDR3 is CASSSPLGQTITDTQYF. The CDR3 DNA reads as TGTGCCAGCAGCTCTCCTCTGGGGCAGACCATCACAGATACGCAGTATTTT. Supplemented by reference TRBV5-4 and TRBJ2-3, the full variable domain reads ETGVTQSPTHLIKTRGQQVTLRCSSQSGHNTVSWYQQALGQGPQFIFQYYREEENGRGNFPPRFSGLQFPNYSSELNVNALELDDSALYLCASSSPLGQTITDTQYFGPGTRLTVL.

The genes are TRBV7-9 and TRBJ1-1; the D is unclear. Trimming pared 3 bases from V and 1 base from J, leaving 12 bases between. Germline V gives CDR1 SEHNR, CDR2 FQNEAQ (reference sequence). This CDR3 region has 15 residues. The CDR3 protein is CASSFASQTNTEAFF. The CDR3 region has the DNA TGTGCCAGCAGCTTTGCATCCCAGACGAACACTGAAGCTTTCTTT.

The chain uses TRBV3-1 (or the pseudogene TRBV3-2) and TRBJ2-3, with D uncertain. The CDR3 runs to 12 residues. V was trimmed by 4 bases and J by 0 bases, leaving 2 bases between them. CDR1 is LGHDT, CDR2 YNNKEL, per germline (reference sequence). In DNA form, the CDR3 reads TGTGCCAGCAGCCTTAGCACAGATACGCAGTATTTT. Translating it yields CASSLSTDTQYF.

The CDR3 DNA is TGTGCCAGCAGTGAGTCGGCCGTCTGGGGCTACACCTTC. Amino acid sequence: CASSESAVWGYTF. The rearrangement joins TRBV6-1 to TRBJ1-2; D not certain. CDR3 length: 13 residues. V gave up 3 bases and J gave up 8 bases, with 13 bases separating them. CDR1 is MNHNS and CDR2 is SASEGT in the germline V gene.

V usage is TRBV9 and J usage is TRBJ2-5; D remains unclear. Trimming pared 0 bases from V and 5 bases from J, leaving 8 bases between. The germline CDR1 and CDR2 sequences are SGDLS and YYNGEE. The CDR3 is 13 amino acids. The CDR3 reads CASSVGGSETQYF. DNA for the CDR3: TGTGCCAGCAGCGTAGGAGGCAGCGAGACCCAGTACTTC.

This chain joins TRBV30 and TRBJ1-2; no firm D call. The germline gives CDR1 GTSNPN, CDR2 SVGIG (reference sequence). Between the trimmed V and J ends, which lost 4 bases and 4 bases, there was a span of 10 bases. This CDR3 has 12 residues. This CDR3 is CAWNKPLYGYTF. The DNA for the CDR3 is TGTGCCTGGAACAAGCCCCTCTATGGCTACACCTTC. The full variable domain, its missing parts supplied by reference TRBV30 and TRBJ1-2, is SQTIHQWPATLVQPVGSPLSLECTVEGTSNPNLYWYRQAAGRGLQLLFYSVGIGQISSEVPQNLSASRPQDRQFILSSKKLLLSDSGFYLCAWNKPLYGYTFGSGTRLTVV.

The J gene is TRBJ1-4, the V gene TRBV10-3; 10 nucleotides agree with TRBD1. V was clipped by 10 bases and J by 4 bases; unmatched bases: 12. This CDR3 has 16 residues. CDR1 and CDR2 (germline): ENHRY, SYGVKD. The CDR3, as DNA: TGTGCCAGCGCCGGACAGGGGGGGCCCAATAATGAAAAACTGTTTTTT. It codes for CASAGQGGPNNEKLFF.

The CDR3 sequence is CASSVEDRGRNTGELFF. The CDR3 nucleotides are TGTGCCAGCAGCGTAGAGGACAGGGGGCGCAACACCGGGGAGCTGTTTTTT. The rearrangement joins TRBV9 to TRBJ2-2; 11 bases are a match to TRBD1. Germline CDR1 reads SGDLS; CDR2 reads YYNGEE. The CDR3 totals 17 residues. Germline trimming cut 0 bases from V and 2 bases from J; bases unmatched to any gene: 3.

This clone was counted once. This chain links TRBV3-1 (or the pseudogene TRBV3-2) with TRBJ2-3, with a tentative D call TRBD1 (6 bases). The V gene lost 4 bases and the J gene lost 2 bases, with 13 bases spanning the gap. The germline CDR1 and CDR2 sequences are LGHDT and YNNKEL (reference sequence). CDR3 length equals 15 residues. The DNA for the CDR3 is TGTGCCAGCAGCCGATCAGGGGTCTCCACAGATACGCAGTATTTT. It yields the protein CASSRSGVSTDTQYF.

This clone showed up just a few times. The rearrangement uses TRBV7-2 and TRBJ1-5; D gene uncertain. Per germline, CDR1 SGHTA and CDR2 FQGNSA. The CDR3 has 15 amino acids. Between the trimmed V and J ends, which lost 1 base and 0 bases, there was a span of 7 bases. DNA of the CDR3: TGTGCCAGCAGCTTAGGGTCGGATAGCAATCAGCCCCAGCATTTT. Translating gives CASSLGSDSNQPQHF.

The rearrangement links TRBV7-3 to TRBJ2-3; no clear D gene. V dropped 0 bases and J dropped 2 bases, with 3 bases sitting between them. The germline V gene encodes CDR1 SGHTA and CDR2 FQGTGA. The CDR3 runs 13 residues. The CDR3 DNA sequence: TGTGCCAGCAGCTTAACGATCACAGATACGCAGTATTTT. Translated, it gives CASSLTITDTQYF.

The rearrangement uses TRBV11-3 and TRBJ2-3; tentative D call: TRBD2 (5 bases). The V and J ends lost 8 bases and 4 bases respectively, with 16 bases between them. Germline V gene lookup returns CDR1 SGHNT and CDR2 YENEEA. This CDR3 has 14 residues. CDR3 nucleotides: TGTGCCAGCGCCACCGGACTCGCTTCAGATACGCAGTATTTT. Amino acids: CASATGLASDTQYF.

This chain links TRBV7-3 with TRBJ1-1; tentative D call: TRBD1 (6 bases). Germline V gene data show CDR1 as SGHTA and CDR2 as FQGTGA. With 2 bases removed from V and 2 bases from J, the gap between germline ends came to 9 bases. The CDR3 extends over 14 amino acids. The DNA of the CDR3 is TGTGCCAGCAGCTTAGGGGGCAGAAACACTGAAGCTTTCTTT. Translating gives CASSLGGRNTEAFF. Based on the CDR3 plus reference TRBV7-3 and TRBJ1-1, the full variable domain is GAGVSQTPSNKVTEKGKYVELRCDPISGHTALYWYRQSLGQGPEFLIYFQGTGAADDSGLPNDRFFAVRPEGSVSTLKIQRTERGDSAVYLCASSLGGRNTEAFFGQGTRLTVV.

In its sample, this clone was seen a few times. The chain employs TRBV27 and TRBJ2-7, with TRBD1 identical over 7 bases. V lost 6 bases and J lost 5; bases outside the gene matches: 10. Germline V lookup: CDR1 MNHEY, CDR2 SMNVEV (reference sequence). There are 14 residues in the CDR3. The CDR3 protein is CASRRNRGGDEQYV. CDR3 DNA sequence: TGTGCCAGCAGACGAAACAGGGGTGGGGACGAGCAGTACGTC.

The chain has TRBV7-2 and TRBJ2-5; 8 nucleotides agree with TRBD2. Per the germline V gene, CDR1 is SGHTA and CDR2 is FQGNSA. Germline trimming cut 1 base from V and 4 bases from J; bases unmatched to any gene: 8. This CDR3 is 16 amino acids long. For the CDR3, the DNA is TGTGCCAGCAGCTTAGTCCCAGCGGGGGTGGGAGAGACCCAGTACTTC. Translation: CASSLVPAGVGETQYF.

The chain has TRBV9 and TRBJ2-3; 7 bases map to TRBD2. The CDR3 is made up of 15 amino acids. The trim removed 0 bases at V and 2 bases at J, leaving 3 bases unmatched. The germline V gene has CDR1 SGDLS and CDR2 YYNGEE. DNA of the CDR3: TGTGCCAGCAGCGTAGGAGCGGGAACCACAGATACGCAGTATTTT. Translation: CASSVGAGTTDTQYF.

This clone turned up a few times. The CDR3 spells CATAEQGRPATQHF. In DNA, the CDR3 is TGCGCCACCGCGGAACAGGGACGGCCGGCGACCCAGCATTTT. The rearrangement links TRBV10-2 to TRBJ1-5, with TRBD1 as a possible D gene (6 bases). Trimming cost V 10 bases and J 11 bases, with 24 bases left between them. Per the germline V gene, CDR1 is WSHSY and CDR2 is SAAADI. The CDR3 runs to 14 residues.

The chain couples TRBV3-1 (or the pseudogene TRBV3-2) to TRBJ2-2; the D gene is possibly TRBD2 (5 bases). The CDR3 sequence is 15 residues long. Looked up from germline, CDR1 is LGHDT and CDR2 is YNNKEL (reference sequence). Between the trimmed V and J ends, which lost 4 bases and 5 bases, there was a span of 14 bases. The CDR3 region is CASSLTRDGTGELFF. The CDR3 DNA sequence: TGTGCCAGCAGCCTTACACGGGATGGGACCGGGGAGCTGTTTTTT.

The V and J genes are TRBV27 and TRBJ1-6; possible D gene TRBD1, 5 bases. This CDR3 is 12 amino acids long. The germline gives CDR1 MNHEY, CDR2 SMNVEV (reference sequence). Trimming shortened V by 8 bases and J by 13 bases, and 15 bases separated the two germline ends. This CDR3 is CASYSSWGPLHF. DNA for the CDR3: TGTGCCAGCTACTCCTCATGGGGCCCCCTCCACTTT.

The chain links TRBV25-1 to TRBJ1-4; 10 bases align to TRBD1. Trimming took 5 bases from V and 14 from J; bases not matched to a gene: 8. Germline CDR1 reads MGHDK; CDR2 reads SYGVNS. The CDR3 sequence is 13 residues long. CDR3 sequence: CASSLRDRGLLFF. The CDR3 bases are TGTGCCAGCAGTCTCCGGGACAGGGGACTGCTGTTTTTT.

The chain couples TRBV5-1 to TRBJ1-4, with 7 bases aligning to TRBD1. V was pared by 4 bases and J by 6 bases, with 9 bases of the junction left unmatched. The germline CDR1 and CDR2 sequences are SGHRS and YFSETQ. This CDR3 comprises 15 residues. The CDR3 DNA reads as TGCGCCAGCAGCGAATTCACAGGGGAGGATGAAAAACTGTTTTTT. As protein: CASSEFTGEDEKLFF.

In its sample, this clone was seen once. The rearrangement uses TRBV4-2 and TRBJ1-4; D gene unclear. This CDR3 contains 17 residues. CDR1 is LGHNA, CDR2 YNFKEQ, per germline. V was clipped by 1 base and J by 0 bases, with 12 bases between them. CDR3 DNA sequence: TGTGCCAGCAGCCAAGGATGGACTTCTGCAACTAATGAAAAACTGTTTTTT. As protein: CASSQGWTSATNEKLFF.

The chain is built from TRBV5-6 and TRBJ2-3; TRBD2 matches 7 bases. CDR1 and CDR2 (germline): SGHDT, YYEEEE. This CDR3 has 14 amino acids. V was clipped by 3 bases and J by 3 bases; unmatched bases: 4. The CDR3 bases are TGTGCCAGCAGCTCGGGGGGTTGGACAGATACGCAGTATTTT. It encodes CASSSGGWTDTQYF. Using reference TRBV5-6 and TRBJ2-3 for the parts outside the CDR3, the full variable domain is DAGVTQSPTHLIKTRGQQVTLRCSPKSGHDTVSWYQQALGQGPQFIFQYYEEEERQRGNFPDRFSGHQFPNYSSELNVNALLLGDSALYLCASSSGGWTDTQYFGPGTRLTVL.

V usage is TRBV27 and J usage is TRBJ2-2; TRBD2 is a possible D gene (6 bases). Germline CDR1 reads MNHEY; CDR2 reads SMNVEV (reference sequence). V was clipped by 8 bases and J by 0 bases, with 13 bases between them. The CDR3 loop spans 15 amino acids. The CDR3 DNA follows: TGTGCCAGCCGTGGAGGGGATTCGAACACCGGGGAGCTGTTTTTT. This translates into CASRGGDSNTGELFF.

The chain links TRBV7-3 to TRBJ2-1; possibly TRBD1 or TRBD2 for D (5 bases each). The CDR3 is 15 amino acids. Germline lookup yields CDR1 SGHTA and CDR2 FQGTGA. The ends were cut back, 0 bases at V and 0 bases at J, with 6 bases in the middle. CDR3 sequence (DNA): TGTGCCAGCAGCTTAACGGGGGTCTCCTACAATGAGCAGTTCTTC. Translating gives CASSLTGVSYNEQFF.

The chain carries TRBV9 and TRBJ2-2, with no clear D. This CDR3 is 13 amino acids long. Germline CDR1 reads SGDLS; CDR2 reads YYNGEE. V gave up 2 bases and J gave up 6 bases, with 8 bases separating them. The CDR3 loop reads CASSVGSSGELFF. CDR3 nucleotides: TGTGCCAGCAGCGTCGGTAGCTCCGGGGAGCTGTTTTTT.

The gene calls are TRBV3-1 (or the pseudogene TRBV3-2) and TRBJ1-5; D uncertain. The CDR3 is 15 amino acids. The V end was cut by 2 bases, the J end by 0 bases, with 8 bases between. The germline gives CDR1 LGHDT, CDR2 YNNKEL (reference sequence). Written as DNA, the CDR3 is TGTGCCAGCAGCCAACAACCAGGTAGCAATCAGCCCCAGCATTTT. Protein product: CASSQQPGSNQPQHF.

The chain recombines TRBV5-6 with TRBJ1-2; TRBD1 matches 7 bases. There are 13 residues in the CDR3. V was clipped by 4 bases and J by 4 bases; unmatched bases: 4. The V gene's germline CDR1 is SGHDT and CDR2 YYEEEE. The CDR3 region has the DNA TGTGCCAGCAGCCAACAGGGGAGCTATGGCTACACCTTC. Its protein product is CASSQQGSYGYTF.

V is TRBV2 and J is TRBJ2-4; a weak D match, TRBD2 (6 bases). V lost 3 bases, J lost 4 bases, and 13 bases lay in between. The V gene's germline CDR1 is SNHLY and CDR2 FYNNEI. The CDR3 extends over 15 amino acids. CDR3: CASSDREVFKNIQYF. The CDR3 bases are TGTGCCAGCAGTGACAGGGAGGTCTTTAAAAACATTCAGTACTTC.